This T cell receptor (beta chain) originates from a study of T-cell memory formation after mild COVID-19. With 5 bases clipped from V and 4 bases from J, the junction kept 4 bases outside the gene matches. CDR3 length: 13 residues. CDR1 and CDR2 (germline): DFQATT, SNEGSKA (reference sequence). Libraries for TCRalpha and TCRbeta carried sample barcodes and unique molecular identifiers via 5'RACE. TCRdb processed the 5' RACE reads anew with MiXCR; each CDR3 protein has one entry. The data contain roughly 480,000 distinct CDR3 sequences, more than 20% of them singletons. This TCR was recovered from an adult woman who had mild COVID-19 (a few samples of this study predate the infection). Cell type and time point are not known. Sequenced sample: PBMCs or a T cell subset sorted from them (not recorded which). The rearrangement joins TRBV20-1 to TRBJ2-7, with TRBD2 matching 11 bases. This CDR3 reads CSAPTSGVYEQYF. As DNA, the CDR3 is TGCAGTGCTCCGACTAGCGGGGTGTACGAGCAGTACTTC.